The next 21 T cell receptor beta chains were all read from a single sample in a study of glioma-infiltrating T cells. TCR alpha and beta CDR3 regions were amplified from RNA using iRepertoire nested multiplex PCR. MiXCR, applied by TCRdb to the multiplex PCR reads, yields one record per CDR3 protein. The table includes around 190,000 distinct CDR3 sequences, over 40% detected once. Sequenced sample: glioma tissue, nonneoplastic brain tissue, or PBMCs (not recorded which). These receptors were collected from a human donor with low-grade glioma or glioblastoma, undergoing nonglioma brain surgery, or in good health (not recorded which).

On this clonotype: This may be a read error: a much more frequent sequence differs by one nucleotide. This CDR3 reads CASNLVFNEQYF. DNA for the CDR3: TGTGCCAGCAACTTAGTCTTCAACGAGCAGTACTTC. The rearrangement joins TRBV7-2 to TRBJ2-7; D is unresolved. The CDR3 extends over 12 amino acids. The germline gives CDR1 SGHTA, CDR2 FQGNSA.

The CDR3 is CASSSNTHGGGYTF. The CDR3 bases are TGTGCCAGCAGCTCAAATACGCACGGAGGTGGCTACACCTTC. This chain connects TRBV7-9 to TRBJ1-2, with unresolved D. This CDR3 comprises 14 residues. In germline, CDR1 is SEHNR, CDR2 FQNEAQ (reference sequence). Trimming took off 4 bases at V and 7 bases at J, with 16 bases between the two ends. The whole variable domain, filled in from reference TRBV7-9 and TRBJ1-2, reads DTGVSQNPRHKITKRGQNVTFRCDPISEHNRLYWYRQTLGQGPEFLTYFQNEAQLEKSRLLSDRFSAERPKGSFSTLEIQRTEQGDSAMYLCASSSNTHGGGYTFGSGTRLTVV.

To note about this clonotype: This clone may be a read error of a much larger clone one base away. V and J are TRBV7-2 and TRBJ2-3; D ambiguous. The germline CDR1 and CDR2 sequences are SGHTA and FQGNSA. Trimming took 5 bases from V and 5 from J, leaving 8 bases between them. The CDR3 sequence is 12 residues long. The CDR3 DNA reads TGTGCCAGCAGCCCTATAAGAGATACGCAGTATTTT. Its protein is CASSPIRDTQYF.

This chain links TRBV6-7 with TRBJ2-7; D ambiguous. TRBV6-7 is placed among ORFs of uncertain function. Trimming stripped 6 bases from V and 2 bases from J, with 23 bases between. This CDR3 is built from 17 residues. The CDR3 reads CASRLHGFHSTAYEQYF. The CDR3 bases are TGTGCCAGCAGACTACATGGGTTTCACAGTACTGCCTACGAGCAGTACTTC.

In the case of this clonotype: The junction does not match germline at one end; this may be a read error. This chain uses TRBV10-3 with TRBJ2-5, with 10 bases fitting TRBD1. The DNA end lines up better with TRBJ2-1; the J call may be wrong. This CDR3 has 14 amino acids. The germline V gene encodes CDR1 ENHRY and CDR2 SYGVKD. The CDR3 DNA reads as TGTGTCATCAGTGGGACAGGGGCGATGGATGAGCAGTTCTTC. It specifies CVISGTGAMDEQFF.

Note on this clonotype: A much larger clone sits a single nucleotide away, making a read error possible. The rearrangement joins TRBV28 to TRBJ2-1, with 13 bases matching TRBD2. The CDR3 covers 14 residues. J was trimmed by 15 bases and V by 6 bases; bases with no gene match: 11. The germline CDR1 and CDR2 sequences are MDHEN and SYDVKM. CDR3 residues: CASSPWTSGSVRFF. The CDR3 nucleotides read TGTGCCAGCAGCCCCTGGACTAGCGGGAGTGTGCGGTTCTTC.

V and J are TRBV7-2 and TRBJ2-3; TRBD2 agrees at 8 bases. Per the germline V gene, CDR1 is SGHTA and CDR2 is FQGNSA. This CDR3 is 16 amino acids long. V gave up 5 bases and J gave up 3 bases; unmatched junction bases: 10. The CDR3 region has the DNA TGTGCCAGCAGCACCTTGAGCGGGAGAGGAACAGATACGCAGTATTTT. Translating it yields CASSTLSGRGTDTQYF.

This clonotype has more than one count but fewer than ten. Possible read error: a much larger clone is one base away. The chain has TRBV27 and TRBJ1-5; D is unclear. Germline lookup yields CDR1 MNHEY and CDR2 SMNVEV (reference sequence). The length of the CDR3 is 13 residues. In DNA, the CDR3 is TGTGCCACCAGTGATCTGCCAGGCCAGCCCAAGCATTTT. Amino acid sequence: CATSDLPGQPKHF.

At least ten counts were recorded for this clonotype. This chain connects TRBV20-1 to TRBJ2-1, with TRBD2 matching 8 bases. With 1 base clipped from V and 9 bases from J, the junction kept 8 bases outside the gene matches. This CDR3 spans 14 amino acids. Germline CDR1 and CDR2: DFQATT and SNEGSKA (reference sequence). The DNA of the CDR3 is TGCAGTGCTAGAGCCAGAGCGGGAGTTTTTGAGCAGTTCTTC. Amino acids: CSARARAGVFEQFF.

The CDR3 bases are TGCAGCGTTGGACAGGTCGTCGGACAAGAGACCCAGTACTTC. Its protein product is CSVGQVVGQETQYF. This chain joins TRBV29-1 and TRBJ2-5; D is perhaps TRBD1 (6 bases). This CDR3 is built from 14 residues. Germline CDR1 reads SQVTM; CDR2 reads ANQGSEA. Trimming took 4 bases from V and 2 from J, leaving 14 bases between them.

This rearrangement joins TRBV2 to TRBJ2-3; a possible D gene is TRBD2 (6 bases). The V end lost 6 bases, the J end lost 3 bases, and 13 bases lay between the germline ends. CDR1 and CDR2 from the germline V gene are SNHLY and FYNNEI. CDR3 size: 14 residues. The CDR3 bases are TGTGCCAGCAGAAGAGCGGGCGTAACAGATACGCAGTATTTT. Protein: CASRRAGVTDTQYF.

This clonotype was recorded many times. The chain carries TRBV20-1 and TRBJ2-1; 8 nucleotides line up with TRBD1. Looked up from germline, CDR1 is DFQATT and CDR2 is SNEGSKA (reference sequence). J lost 1 base, V lost 3 bases, and 8 bases had no gene match. The CDR3 is made up of 16 amino acids. CDR3 residues: CSARGRTGRSYNEQFF. The CDR3, as DNA: TGCAGTGCTAGGGGCCGGACAGGGCGGTCCTACAATGAGCAGTTCTTC.

This chain connects TRBV29-1 to TRBJ2-5, with TRBD2 matching 8 bases. The CDR3 length is 12 residues. Germline V lookup: CDR1 SQVTM, CDR2 ANQGSEA. V shed 4 bases and J 8 bases; nucleotides not matched to a gene: 6. The CDR3 nucleotides are TGCAGCGTTGGGCTAGCGGGCCCCACCCAGTACTTC. This codes for CSVGLAGPTQYF.

Concerning this clonotype: A much larger clone differs from this one at a single base, so this may be a read error. The chain links TRBV4-1 to TRBJ1-1; D remains unclear. The CDR3 runs 15 residues. Germline CDR1 and CDR2: MGHRA and YSYEKL. In nucleotides, the CDR3 is TGCGCCAGCAGACAAGATCCACCGCCGGGTACTGAAGCTTTCTTT. Translation: CASRQDPPPGTEAFF.

Points on this clonotype: It may be a read error: a sequence one base away is much more abundant. The rearrangement links TRBV20-1 to TRBJ2-7; 11 bases line up with TRBD2. V dropped 6 bases and J dropped 6; count of bases not matched to a gene: 13. Germline-derived CDR1 and CDR2 are DFQATT and SNEGSKA (reference sequence). The CDR3 consists of 15 residues. The CDR3 DNA is TGCAGTGCGAACCACCCGGGACTAGCGGTAGCCGAGCAGTACTTC. Its translation is CSANHPGLAVAEQYF.

This clonotype appeared many times. The CDR3 here is CASSLEGIQPQHF. CDR3 nucleotide sequence: TGTGCCAGCAGCTTAGAGGGGATTCAGCCCCAGCATTTT. V usage is TRBV7-2 and J usage is TRBJ1-5; D is possibly TRBD1 (5 bases). The CDR3 is 13 residues long. Trimming took off 1 base at V and 6 bases at J, with 7 bases between the two ends. CDR1 is SGHTA, CDR2 FQGNSA, per germline.

This clonotype came up many times. J is TRBJ2-7 and V is TRBV6-1; D is perhaps TRBD2 (6 bases). The V end was cut by 0 bases, the J end by 2 bases, with 11 bases between. Looked up from germline, CDR1 is MNHNS and CDR2 is SASEGT. The CDR3 extends over 15 amino acids. The CDR3 DNA follows: TGTGCCAGCAGTGAAGCGCGTGGACTAACCTACGAGCAGTACTTC. This encodes CASSEARGLTYEQYF.

As to this clonotype: This may stem from a read error, because a much larger clone lies one nucleotide away. The J gene is TRBJ2-3, the V gene TRBV20-1; 7 bases align to TRBD1. The length of the CDR3 is 15 residues. Per the germline V gene, CDR1 is DFQATT and CDR2 is SNEGSKA (reference sequence). Trimming removed 6 bases from V and 7 bases from J; junction bases left unmatched: 16. The CDR3 sequence is CSAVDRVLGANTQYF. CDR3 bases: TGCAGTGCGGTCGACAGGGTCCTCGGGGCAAATACGCAGTATTTT.

The V gene is TRBV6-2 or TRBV6-3, the J gene TRBJ1-5; no firm D call. The DNA end favors TRBJ2-3, so the J call may be wrong. The germline V gene has CDR1 MNHEY and CDR2 SVGEGT. This CDR3 comprises 13 residues. The CDR3 reads CASMIDSNQPQYF. CDR3 bases: TGTGCCAGCATGATAGATAGCAATCAGCCCCAGTATTTT.

This clonotype was detected only a few times. A much larger clone differs by one base, so this may be a read error. This chain's CDR3 is CSASGTRATYEQYF. The CDR3 DNA reads TGCAGTGCTTCCGGGACTAGAGCAACCTACGAGCAGTACTTC. The chain combines TRBV20-1 with TRBJ2-7, with 8 bases lining up with TRBD2. Germline loops: CDR1 DFQATT, CDR2 SNEGSKA (reference sequence). The V segment lost 5 bases and the J segment 2 bases; nucleotides outside the gene matches: 8. This CDR3 region has 14 residues.

Many counts were recorded for this clonotype. The CDR3 DNA reads TGTGCCAGCAGCCTCAGACAGGTCTCCTACGAGCAGTACTTC. Amino acids: CASSLRQVSYEQYF. The rearrangement uses TRBV28 and TRBJ2-7, with D perhaps matching TRBD1 (6 bases). Trimming pared 6 bases from V and 0 bases from J, leaving 12 bases between. CDR1 MDHEN and CDR2 SYDVKM come from the germline V gene. The CDR3 length is 14 residues.